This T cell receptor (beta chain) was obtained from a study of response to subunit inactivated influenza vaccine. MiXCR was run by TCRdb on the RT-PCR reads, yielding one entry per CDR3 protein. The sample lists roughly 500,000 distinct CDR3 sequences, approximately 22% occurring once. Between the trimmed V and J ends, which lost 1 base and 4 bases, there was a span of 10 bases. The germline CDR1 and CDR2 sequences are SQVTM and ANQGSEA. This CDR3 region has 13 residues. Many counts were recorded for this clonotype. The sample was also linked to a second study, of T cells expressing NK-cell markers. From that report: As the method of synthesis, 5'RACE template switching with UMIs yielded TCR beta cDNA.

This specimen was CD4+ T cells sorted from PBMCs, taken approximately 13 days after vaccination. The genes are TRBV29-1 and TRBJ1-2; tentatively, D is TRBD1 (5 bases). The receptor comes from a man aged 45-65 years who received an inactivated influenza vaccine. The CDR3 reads CSVEGGTVYGYTF. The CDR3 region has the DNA TGCAGCGTTGAAGGGGGGACGGTCTATGGCTACACCTTC.